This TCR beta chain is from a study of cytomegalovirus exposure and HLA in healthy donors. TCRdb keeps only in-frame clones here, not all; method: immunoSEQ multiplex PCR. The sample holds some 110,000 clones; 88% are singletons and the top ten take about 1.7%. Germline V gene lookup returns CDR1 SGHRS and CDR2 YFSETQ. Trimming took off 0 bases at V and 5 bases at J, with 18 bases between the two ends. This CDR3 contains 17 residues. A roughly 120-subject validation cohort, separate from the approximately 690-subject first cohort, supplied the donors. The chain carries TRBV5-1 and TRBJ2-1; the D gene is possibly TRBD2 (6 bases). Material: PBMCs. The receptor was isolated from a man aged 18 to 29 in good health and CMV-seronegative. CDR3 sequence reads: CASSLAGTDWGDNEQFF. CDR3 DNA sequence: TGCGCCAGCAGCTTGGCCGGAACCGATTGGGGGGACAATGAGCAGTTCTTC.